Many counts were recorded for the clone carrying this TCR beta chain. V lost 2 bases to trimming and J lost 4 bases, with 7 bases between them. The CDR3 spans 13 residues. The germline gives CDR1 MRHNA, CDR2 SNTAGT. This entry is derived from a study of control samples from healthy donors and cancer patients. Libraries were prepared by immunoSEQ multiplex PCR; TCRdb keeps only in-frame clonotypes and omits some of them. Of about 110,000 clones listed, approximately 82% are singletons. Sequencing was carried out using blood. This sequence originates from a man between 18 and 35 years old in good health. The chain is built from TRBV6-4 and TRBJ2-3; D gene uncertain. The CDR3 loop reads CASSDRAADTQYF. The CDR3, as DNA: TGTGCCAGCAGTGACAGGGCGGCAGATACGCAGTATTTT.